This T cell receptor beta chain was profiled in a study of blood T cell repertoires in COVID-19. As for the study in general: Both acute and convalescent COVID-19 samples were obtained from the United States, Italy and Spain. The analysed material was cDNA or gDNA that came from T cells, B-cell-depleted T cells, or PBMCs.

Original methodology: Estimation of nucleated cell counts was performed using reference gene primer amplification. Profiling relied on immunoSEQ multiplex PCR, and the TCRdb table lists in-frame clones only, not all of them. That table supplies the V and J calls and clone size; D and trimming were determined from the DNA. This sample carries 170,000 or so clones, 83% of them seen once, and the ten largest clones take about 1.6%. There are 15 residues in the CDR3. V lost 3 bases and J lost 4, with 15 bases in between. From germline, CDR1 is MNHEY and CDR2 SVGEGT. V is TRBV6-2 or TRBV6-3 and J is TRBJ1-1; tentative D call: TRBD1 (5 bases). The TCR originated in a human donor in a cohort sampled during active COVID-19. Sequencing was performed on peripheral blood. CDR3 region: CASSYGSGRGTEAFF. The CDR3 DNA reads as TGTGCCAGCAGTTATGGGTCCGGGAGGGGCACTGAAGCTTTCTTT.